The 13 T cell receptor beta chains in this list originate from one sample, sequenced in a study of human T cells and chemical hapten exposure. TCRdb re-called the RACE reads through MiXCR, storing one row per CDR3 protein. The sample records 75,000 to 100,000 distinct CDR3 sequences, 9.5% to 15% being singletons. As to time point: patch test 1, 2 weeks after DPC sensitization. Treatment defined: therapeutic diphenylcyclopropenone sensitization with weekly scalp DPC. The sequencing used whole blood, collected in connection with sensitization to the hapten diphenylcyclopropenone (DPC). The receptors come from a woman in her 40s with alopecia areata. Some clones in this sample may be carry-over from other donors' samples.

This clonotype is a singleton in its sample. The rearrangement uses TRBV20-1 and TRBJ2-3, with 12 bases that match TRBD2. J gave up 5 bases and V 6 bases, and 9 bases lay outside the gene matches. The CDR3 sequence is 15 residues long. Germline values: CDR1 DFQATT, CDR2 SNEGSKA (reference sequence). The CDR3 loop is CSAEGLAGGLDTQYF. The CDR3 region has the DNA TGCAGTGCAGAGGGCCTAGCGGGAGGGCTAGATACGCAGTATTTT.

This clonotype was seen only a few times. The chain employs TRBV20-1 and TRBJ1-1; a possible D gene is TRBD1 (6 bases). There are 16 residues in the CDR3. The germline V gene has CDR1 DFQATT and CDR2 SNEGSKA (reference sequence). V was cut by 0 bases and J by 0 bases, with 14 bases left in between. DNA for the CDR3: TGCAGTGCTAGAGAGGGGGCAGGCGATGTGAACACTGAAGCTTTCTTT. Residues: CSAREGAGDVNTEAFF.

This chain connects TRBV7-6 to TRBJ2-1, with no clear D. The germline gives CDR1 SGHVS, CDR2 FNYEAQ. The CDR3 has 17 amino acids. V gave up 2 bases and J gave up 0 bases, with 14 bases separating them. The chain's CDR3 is CASSLRVPDFSYNEQFF. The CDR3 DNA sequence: TGTGCCAGCAGCTTAAGAGTACCAGATTTCTCCTACAATGAGCAGTTCTTC.

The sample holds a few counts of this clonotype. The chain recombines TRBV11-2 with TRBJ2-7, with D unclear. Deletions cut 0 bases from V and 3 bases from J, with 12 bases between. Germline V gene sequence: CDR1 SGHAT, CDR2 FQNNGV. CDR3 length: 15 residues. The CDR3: CASSLEGPPFYEQYF. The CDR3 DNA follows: TGTGCCAGCAGCTTAGAAGGGCCACCCTTCTACGAGCAGTACTTC. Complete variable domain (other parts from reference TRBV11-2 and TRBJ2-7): EAGVAQSPRYKIIEKRQSVAFWCNPISGHATLYWYQQILGQGPKLLIQFQNNGVVDDSQLPKDRFSAERLKGVDSTLKIQPAKLEDSAVYLCASSLEGPPFYEQYFGPGTRLTVT.

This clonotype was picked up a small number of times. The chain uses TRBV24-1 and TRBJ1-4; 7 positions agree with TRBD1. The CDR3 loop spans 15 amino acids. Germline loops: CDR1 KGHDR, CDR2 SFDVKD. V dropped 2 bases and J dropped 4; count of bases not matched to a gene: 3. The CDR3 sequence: CATSDSGQDNEKLFF. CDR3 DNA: TGTGCCACCAGTGATTCCGGACAGGATAATGAAAAACTGTTTTTT.

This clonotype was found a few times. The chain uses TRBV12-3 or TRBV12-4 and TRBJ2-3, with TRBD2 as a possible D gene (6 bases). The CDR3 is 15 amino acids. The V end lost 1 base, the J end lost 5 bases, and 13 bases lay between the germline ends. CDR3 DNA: TGTGCCAGCAGTTTAGGGACTACCGGCGGAGATACGCAGTATTTT. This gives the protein CASSLGTTGGDTQYF.

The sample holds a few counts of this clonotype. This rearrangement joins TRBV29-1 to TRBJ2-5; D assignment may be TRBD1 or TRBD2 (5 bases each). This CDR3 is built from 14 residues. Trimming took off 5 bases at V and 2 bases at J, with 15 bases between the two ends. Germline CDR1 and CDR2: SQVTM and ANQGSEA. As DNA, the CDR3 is TGCAGCGTTTACCCGGGGACGGATCAAGAGACCCAGTACTTC. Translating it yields CSVYPGTDQETQYF.

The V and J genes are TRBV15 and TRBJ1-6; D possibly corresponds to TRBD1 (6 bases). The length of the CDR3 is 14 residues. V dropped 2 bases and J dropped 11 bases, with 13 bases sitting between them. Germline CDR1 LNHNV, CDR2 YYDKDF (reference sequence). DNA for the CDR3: TGTGCCACCAGCAGATCGGACAGTCGGCCACCCCTCCACTTT. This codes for CATSRSDSRPPLHF.

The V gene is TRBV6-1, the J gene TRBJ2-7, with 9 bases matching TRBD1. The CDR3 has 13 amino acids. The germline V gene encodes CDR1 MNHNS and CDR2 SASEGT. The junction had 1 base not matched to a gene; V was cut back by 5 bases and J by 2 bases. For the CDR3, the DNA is TGTGCCAGCAGTACAGGGGGCCCCTACGAGCAGTACTTC. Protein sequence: CASSTGGPYEQYF.

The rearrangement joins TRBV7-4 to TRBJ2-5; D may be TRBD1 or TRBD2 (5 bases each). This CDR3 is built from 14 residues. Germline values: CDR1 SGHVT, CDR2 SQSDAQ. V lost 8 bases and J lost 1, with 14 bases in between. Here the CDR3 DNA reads TGTGCCAGCCCTAATATGGGGACCCAAGAGACCCAGTACTTC. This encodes CASPNMGTQETQYF. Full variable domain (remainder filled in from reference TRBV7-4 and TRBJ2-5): GAGVSQSPRYKVAKRGRDVALRCDSISGHVTLYWYRQTLGQGSEVLTYSQSDAQRDKSGRPSGRFSAERPERSVSTLKIQRTEQGDSAVYLCASPNMGTQETQYFGPGTRLLVL.

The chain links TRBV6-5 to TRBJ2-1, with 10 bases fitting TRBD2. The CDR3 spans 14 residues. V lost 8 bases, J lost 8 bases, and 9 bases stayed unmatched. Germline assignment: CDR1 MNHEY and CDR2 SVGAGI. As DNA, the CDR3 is TGTGCCAGCGTCCGAGCGGGAGGGTACGATGAGCAGTTCTTC. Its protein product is CASVRAGGYDEQFF.

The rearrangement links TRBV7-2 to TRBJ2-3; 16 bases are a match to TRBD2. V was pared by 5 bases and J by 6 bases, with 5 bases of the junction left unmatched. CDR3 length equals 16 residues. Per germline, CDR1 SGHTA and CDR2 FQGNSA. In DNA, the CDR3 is TGTGCCAGCAGCCCCACGGGACTAGCGGGGGGGGATACGCAGTATTTT. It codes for CASSPTGLAGGDTQYF.

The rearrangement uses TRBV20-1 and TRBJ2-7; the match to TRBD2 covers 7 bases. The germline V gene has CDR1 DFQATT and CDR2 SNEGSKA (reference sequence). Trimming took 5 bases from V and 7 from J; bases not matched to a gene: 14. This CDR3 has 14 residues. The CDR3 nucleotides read TGCAGTGCTGCCCAGGGACTACCCCTGGGTGAGCAGTACTTC. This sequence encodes CSAAQGLPLGEQYF.